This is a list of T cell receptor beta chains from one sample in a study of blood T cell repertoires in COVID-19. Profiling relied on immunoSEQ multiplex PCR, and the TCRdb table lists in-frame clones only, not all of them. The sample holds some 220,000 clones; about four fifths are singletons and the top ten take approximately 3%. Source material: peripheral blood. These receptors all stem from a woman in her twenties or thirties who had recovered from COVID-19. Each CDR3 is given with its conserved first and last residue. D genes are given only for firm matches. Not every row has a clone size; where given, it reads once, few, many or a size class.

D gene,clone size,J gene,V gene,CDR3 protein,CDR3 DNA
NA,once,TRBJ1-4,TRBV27,CASSPMGGSNEKLFF,TGTGCCAGCAGTCCCATGGGGGGGTCTAATGAAAAACTGTTTTTT
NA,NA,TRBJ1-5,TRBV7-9,CASSLQTAGNQPQHF,TGTGCCAGCAGCTTACAGACGGCGGGCAATCAGCCCCAGCATTTT
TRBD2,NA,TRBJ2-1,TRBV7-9,CASSSPSGTSGNYNEQFF,TGTGCCAGCAGCTCCCCTTCCGGGACTAGCGGCAACTACAATGAGCAGTTCTTC
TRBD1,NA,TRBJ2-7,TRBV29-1,CSVPDRAYEQYF,TGCAGCGTACCGGACAGGGCGTACGAGCAGTACTTC
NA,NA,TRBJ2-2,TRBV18,CASSPSSPSTGELFF,TGTGCCAGCTCACCAAGTAGCCCGTCCACCGGGGAGCTGTTTTTT
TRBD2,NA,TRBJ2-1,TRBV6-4,CASSELSGRENEQFF,TGTGCCAGCAGCGAACTTAGCGGGAGGGAGAATGAGCAGTTCTTC
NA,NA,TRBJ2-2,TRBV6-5,CASSYRVTGELFF,TGTGCCAGCAGTTACCGGGTCACCGGGGAGCTGTTTTTT
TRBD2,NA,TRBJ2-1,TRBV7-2,CASSLGPSGISQQFF,TGTGCCAGCAGCTTAGGTCCTAGCGGGATCAGCCAGCAGTTCTTC
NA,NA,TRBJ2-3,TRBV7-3,CASSLNLGGTDTQYF,TGTGCCAGCAGCCTAAACCTGGGCGGCACAGATACGCAGTATTTT
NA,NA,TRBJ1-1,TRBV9,CASSPGGGFTEAFF,TGTGCCAGCAGCCCCGGGGGAGGGTTCACTGAAGCTTTCTTT
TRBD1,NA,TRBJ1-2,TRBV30,CAWSGTGAPYGYTF,TGTGCCTGGAGCGGGACAGGGGCTCCCTATGGCTACACCTTC
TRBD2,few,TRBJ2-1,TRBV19,CASTGGRANPYNEQFF,TGTGCCAGTACGGGCGGGAGGGCCAACCCTTACAATGAGCAGTTCTTC
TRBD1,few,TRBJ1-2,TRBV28,CASREYKDRGGYTF,TGTGCCAGCAGGGAGTACAAGGACAGGGGAGGCTACACCTTC
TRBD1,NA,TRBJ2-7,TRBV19,CASSAGTGGYEQYF,TGTGCCAGTAGTGCCGGGACAGGGGGCTACGAGCAGTACTTC
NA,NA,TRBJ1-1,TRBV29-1,CSATRELNTEAFF,TGCAGCGCGACTCGGGAACTGAACACTGAAGCTTTCTTT
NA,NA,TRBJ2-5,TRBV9,CASSPGTIQETQYF,TGTGCCAGCAGCCCAGGGACAATCCAAGAGACCCAGTACTTC
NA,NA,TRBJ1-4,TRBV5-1,CASSLQGRGGEKLFF,TGCGCCAGCAGCTTACAGGGTCGTGGGGGTGAAAAACTGTTTTTT
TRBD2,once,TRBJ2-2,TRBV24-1,CATSGTSGTGELFF,TGTGCCACCAGTGGGACTAGCGGGACCGGGGAGCTGTTTTTT
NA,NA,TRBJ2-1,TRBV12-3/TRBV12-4,CASSLNYYNEQFF,TGTGCCAGCAGTTTAAACTACTACAATGAGCAGTTCTTC
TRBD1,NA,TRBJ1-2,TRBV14,CASSRKQGAIGYTF,TGTGCCAGCAGCCGAAAACAGGGGGCAATTGGCTACACCTTC
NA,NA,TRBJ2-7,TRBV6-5,CASRQGTREQYF,TGTGCCAGCAGACAGGGGACTCGCGAGCAGTACTTC
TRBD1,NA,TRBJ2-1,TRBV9,CASSVVGQGNEQFF,TGTGCCAGCAGCGTAGTGGGACAGGGAAATGAGCAGTTCTTC
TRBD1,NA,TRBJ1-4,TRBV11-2,CASSSIQGAGGEKLFF,TGTGCCAGCAGCTCTATTCAGGGGGCGGGTGGGGAAAAACTGTTTTTT
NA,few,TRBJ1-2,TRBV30,CAWNPGNYGYTF,TGTGCCTGGAACCCGGGAAACTATGGCTACACCTTC
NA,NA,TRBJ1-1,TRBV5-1,CASSVNGRDTEAFF,TGCGCCAGCTCCGTCAACGGGAGGGACACTGAAGCTTTCTTT
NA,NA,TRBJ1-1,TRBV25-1,CASSGIASSRGVTEAFF,TGTGCCAGCAGTGGAATAGCGTCCTCCCGGGGGGTCACTGAAGCTTTCTTT
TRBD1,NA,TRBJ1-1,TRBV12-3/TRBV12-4,CASRRTGNTEAFF,TGTGCCAGCAGACGGACAGGGAACACTGAAGCTTTCTTT
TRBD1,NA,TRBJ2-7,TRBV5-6,CASSPRTGSYEQYF,TGTGCCAGCAGCCCGCGGACAGGCTCCTACGAGCAGTACTTC
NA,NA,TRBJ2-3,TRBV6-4,CASTFAGLTDTQYF,TGTGCCAGCACGTTCGCGGGATTGACAGATACGCAGTATTTT
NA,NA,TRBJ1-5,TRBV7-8,CASSPSGTGASNQPQHF,TGTGCCAGCAGCCCCAGCGGAACGGGCGCGAGCAATCAGCCCCAGCATTTT
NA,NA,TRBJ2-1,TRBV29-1,CSVDRDFNSYEQFF,TGCAGCGTCGACCGGGACTTCAATTCATATGAGCAGTTCTTC
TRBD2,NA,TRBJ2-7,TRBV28,CASSGSGLGFSNEQYF,TGTGCCAGCAGTGGAAGTGGACTAGGGTTTTCCAACGAGCAGTACTTC
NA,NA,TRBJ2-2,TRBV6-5,CASSRVVGELFF,TGTGCCAGCAGCCGGGTGGTCGGGGAGCTGTTTTTT
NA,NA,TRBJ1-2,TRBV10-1,CASNGAPREGYTF,TGCGCCAGCAACGGAGCCCCGAGGGAAGGCTACACCTTC
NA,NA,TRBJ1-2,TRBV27,CASSTRTVRKPYGYTF,TGTGCCAGCAGTACCCGGACAGTGCGAAAACCCTATGGCTACACCTTC
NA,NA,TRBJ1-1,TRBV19,CASSRGVDTEAFF,TGTGCCAGTAGTCGGGGGGTGGACACTGAAGCTTTCTTT
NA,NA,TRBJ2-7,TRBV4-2,CASSRSKRPPGEQYF,TGTGCCAGCAGCCGATCGAAGAGGCCCCCTGGGGAGCAGTACTTC
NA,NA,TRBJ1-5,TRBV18,CASSPQANRLGSNQPQHF,TGTGCCAGCTCACCGCAGGCCAACCGTCTCGGTAGCAATCAGCCCCAGCATTTT
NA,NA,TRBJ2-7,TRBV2,CASSEGGGRRKAYEQYF,TGTGCCAGCAGTGAAGGCGGCGGTCGACGTAAGGCCTACGAGCAGTACTTC
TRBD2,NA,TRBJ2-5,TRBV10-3,CAISDVASGDQETQYF,TGTGCCATCAGTGACGTGGCTAGCGGGGACCAAGAGACCCAGTACTTC
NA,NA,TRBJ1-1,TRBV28,CASSQTGQMNTEAFF,TGTGCCAGCAGCCAAACTGGACAGATGAACACTGAAGCTTTCTTT
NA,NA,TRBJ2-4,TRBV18,CASSPQREIQYF,TGTGCCAGCTCACCACAACGGGAAATTCAGTACTTC
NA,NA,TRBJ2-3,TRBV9,CASSGGLTDTQYF,TGTGCCAGCAGCGGAGGACTTACAGATACGCAGTATTTT
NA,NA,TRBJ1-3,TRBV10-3,CAISQGLSGNTIYF,TGTGCCATCAGTCAGGGGCTCTCTGGAAACACCATATATTTT
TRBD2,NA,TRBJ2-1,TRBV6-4,CASSDGRVSNEQFF,TGTGCCAGCAGTGACGGGAGGGTATCCAATGAGCAGTTCTTC
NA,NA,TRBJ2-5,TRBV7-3,CASSPTGLQETQYF,TGTGCCAGCAGTCCTACGGGTTTACAAGAGACCCAGTACTTC
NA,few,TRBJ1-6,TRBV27,CASSLWTDNNSPLHF,TGTGCCAGCAGTTTATGGACAGATAATAATTCACCCCTCCACTTT
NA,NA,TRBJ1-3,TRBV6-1,CASSEGLGRAGHTIYF,TGTGCCAGCAGTGAAGGTTTAGGCAGGGCAGGACACACCATATATTTT
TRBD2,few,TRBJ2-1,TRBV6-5,CASSYLAGAYNEQFF,TGTGCCAGCAGTTACTTAGCGGGCGCTTACAATGAGCAGTTCTTC
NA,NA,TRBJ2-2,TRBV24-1,CATSDLDGRGGANTGELFF,TGTGCCACCAGTGATTTGGATGGGCGTGGGGGCGCGAACACCGGGGAGCTGTTTTTT
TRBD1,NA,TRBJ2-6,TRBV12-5,CASGDRDRGPVLTF,TGTGCTAGTGGTGACCGGGACAGGGGACCCGTCCTGACTTTC